Listed here are 19 T cell receptor beta chains from one sample, sequenced in a study of PD-L1 blockade in urothelial cancer. TCRdb's copy holds only in-frame clones and misses some; the assay was immunoSEQ multiplex PCR. The sample has about 120,000 clones, about 82% seen once. Time point of the sample: peripheral blood 6 weeks after treatment start. Here the sequenced sample was PBMCs, taken around atezolizumab (anti-PD-L1) treatment. Receptors originate from a man aged 45-65 years with urothelial cancer.

The chain is built from TRBV6-6 and TRBJ2-7; TRBD1 aligns across 9 bases. The ends lost 10 bases at V and 1 base at J; junction bases unmatched: 5. CDR1 and CDR2 (germline): MNHNY, SVGAGI (reference sequence). The CDR3 loop spans 13 amino acids. CDR3 region: CAIRQGGSYEQYF. In DNA, the CDR3 is TGTGCCATCCGACAGGGGGGTTCCTACGAGCAGTACTTC.

The CDR3 coding sequence is TGTGCCAGCAGCTTAAGACCCCTAGCGGGAGGAGGCACAGATACGCAGTATTTT. Protein: CASSLRPLAGGGTDTQYF. The rearrangement uses TRBV7-3 and TRBJ2-3; 11 positions match TRBD2. Germline assignment: CDR1 SGHTA and CDR2 FQGTGA. V shed 1 base, J shed 1 base, and the junction held 7 bases outside the gene matches. The CDR3 consists of 18 residues.

The rearrangement joins TRBV21-1 to TRBJ2-7; the table assigns TRBD2, which was not confirmed against the DNA. TRBV21-1 is assigned pseudogene status. The CDR3 runs 13 residues. This chain's CDR3 is CASRAGEAYEQYF. The CDR3 DNA reads as TGTGCCAGCCGAGCGGGGGAGGCCTACGAGCAGTACTTC.

The J gene is TRBJ2-7, the V gene TRBV19, with a weak D call TRBD1 (6 bases). Trimming removed 4 bases from V and 3 bases from J, with 16 bases in between. Germline assignment: CDR1 LNHDA and CDR2 SQIVND (reference sequence). CDR3 length: 15 amino acids. CDR3 bases: TGTGCCAGTAGTACATCCGGGACACGAGTCTACGAGCAGTACTTC. It translates to CASSTSGTRVYEQYF.

The chain employs TRBV28 and TRBJ1-6; D not certain. Trimming cost V 6 bases and J 6 bases, with 15 bases left between them. The CDR3 covers 15 residues. Germline assignment: CDR1 MDHEN and CDR2 SYDVKM. The CDR3 loop is CASSPSGPRNSPLHF. The DNA of the CDR3 is TGTGCCAGCAGCCCAAGTGGGCCCCGTAATTCACCCCTCCACTTT.

This clone was recorded a few times. The chain employs TRBV15 and TRBJ2-1; the match to TRBD2 covers 12 bases. The CDR3 runs 13 residues. Germline loops: CDR1 LNHNV, CDR2 YYDKDF (reference sequence). The ends lost 2 bases at V and 13 bases at J; junction bases unmatched: 3. CDR3 DNA sequence: TGTGCCACCAGCAGACCGGGACTAGCGGGTCAGTTCTTC. Protein sequence: CATSRPGLAGQFF.

The chain couples TRBV18 to TRBJ1-1, with no clear D. Germline CDR1 KGHSH, CDR2 LQKENI. V lost 3 bases and J 11 bases, leaving 16 bases between the germline ends. The CDR3 runs 13 residues. DNA of the CDR3: TGTGCCAGCTCACCCGTTCAAAAGTCGGGGGCTTTCTTT. Translating gives CASSPVQKSGAFF.

This rearrangement joins TRBV5-1 to TRBJ2-7, with 7 bases that match TRBD1. Germline-derived CDR1 and CDR2 are SGHRS and YFSETQ. Trimming took 4 bases from V and 2 from J; bases not matched to a gene: 9. The CDR3 extends over 15 amino acids. CDR3 sequence: CASSTGQVSPYEQYF. The CDR3 nucleotides are TGCGCCAGCAGCACCGGACAGGTGTCCCCCTACGAGCAGTACTTC.

This chain joins TRBV19 and TRBJ1-1; D unresolved. The germline V gene encodes CDR1 LNHDA and CDR2 SQIVND (reference sequence). This CDR3 has 13 residues. Trimming took 2 bases from V and 1 from J, leaving 5 bases between them. The CDR3 here is CASSIMRNTEAFF. In nucleotides, the CDR3 is TGTGCCAGTAGTATAATGAGGAACACTGAAGCTTTCTTT.

This chain links TRBV28 with TRBJ2-3; 10 bases are shared with TRBD1. V lost 4 bases to trimming and J lost 1 base; unmatched junction nucleotides: 5. Germline values: CDR1 MDHEN, CDR2 SYDVKM. The CDR3 runs 16 residues. The CDR3 sequence: CASSSLGTGGTDTQYF. The CDR3, as DNA: TGTGCCAGCAGTTCCTTAGGGACAGGGGGCACAGATACGCAGTATTTT.

V gene TRBV28 combines with J gene TRBJ2-1, with D uncertain. The CDR3 loop spans 16 amino acids. V was pared by 6 bases and J by 0 bases, with 15 bases between. Per germline, CDR1 MDHEN and CDR2 SYDVKM. The CDR3 nucleotides read TGTGCCAGCAGCCCTATCGCCGTAAGCTCCTACAATGAGCAGTTCTTC. Protein: CASSPIAVSSYNEQFF.

This rearrangement joins TRBV28 to TRBJ1-1; D gene uncertain. V lost 10 bases to trimming and J lost 1 base, with 10 bases between them. CDR3 size: 12 residues. CDR1 and CDR2 (germline): MDHEN, SYDVKM. The CDR3: CAIDTSNTEAFF. Here the CDR3 DNA reads TGTGCCATCGACACTTCGAACACTGAAGCTTTCTTT.

This clone was seen more than once but under ten times. The rearrangement joins TRBV9 to TRBJ2-4; D remains unclear. Germline lookup yields CDR1 SGDLS and CDR2 YYNGEE. Trimming cost V 0 bases and J 0 bases, with 4 bases left between them. The CDR3 runs to 14 residues. Here the CDR3 DNA reads TGTGCCAGCAGCGTAGGACTAGCCAAAAACATTCAGTACTTC. Translated: CASSVGLAKNIQYF.

The chain combines TRBV16 with TRBJ2-1; D gene unclear. V was pared by 3 bases and J by 4 bases, with 7 bases between. The CDR3 sequence is 13 residues long. Per germline, CDR1 KGHSY and CDR2 FQNENV. The chain's CDR3 is CASSHNSYNEQFF. The CDR3 DNA follows: TGTGCCAGCAGCCACAACTCGTACAATGAGCAGTTCTTC.

The V call is TRBV6-5, the J call TRBJ2-1; possibly TRBD1 for D (5 bases). The CDR3 has 12 amino acids. Deletions cut 7 bases from V and 7 bases from J, with 11 bases between. Germline loops: CDR1 MNHEY, CDR2 SVGAGI. The CDR3 sequence: CASKGRPNEQFF. The DNA of the CDR3 is TGTGCCAGCAAGGGGCGACCGAATGAGCAGTTCTTC.

The CDR3 coding sequence is TGTGCCAGCAGCTCCACGACAGTCGAGTACGGCTACACCTTC. Protein sequence: CASSSTTVEYGYTF. The chain combines TRBV7-9 with TRBJ1-2, with D perhaps matching TRBD1 (5 bases). The CDR3 is 14 residues long. Germline V gene sequence: CDR1 SEHNR, CDR2 FQNEAQ (reference sequence). V dropped 4 bases and J dropped 8 bases, with 17 bases sitting between them.

The V and J genes are TRBV27 and TRBJ1-1; TRBD1 matches at 7 bases. The CDR3 extends over 13 amino acids. Trimming at V came to 3 bases and at J to 4 bases, leaving 2 bases not matched to a gene. Germline V gene sequence: CDR1 MNHEY, CDR2 SMNVEV (reference sequence). The CDR3: CASSLTGTTEAFF. The CDR3 DNA is TGTGCCAGCAGTTTGACAGGGACCACTGAAGCTTTCTTT.

This sequence joins TRBV12-5 and TRBJ2-3, with 10 bases matching TRBD2. Per the germline V gene, CDR1 is LGHNT and CDR2 is FRNRAP. This CDR3 has 16 residues. The V gene end was trimmed by 1 base and the J gene end by 2 bases; junction bases not matched to a gene: 3. The CDR3 region has the DNA TGTGCTAGTGGTTTGGGGACTAGCGGAAACACAGATACGCAGTATTTT. Translating it yields CASGLGTSGNTDTQYF.

This chain connects TRBV27 to TRBJ1-2, with 7 nucleotides matching TRBD1. The ends lost 5 bases at V and 4 bases at J; junction bases unmatched: 1. Germline assignment: CDR1 MNHEY and CDR2 SMNVEV (reference sequence). The CDR3 spans 12 residues. The CDR3: CASSPGGYGYTF. The CDR3 DNA reads as TGTGCCAGCAGTCCAGGGGGCTATGGCTACACCTTC.